Listed below are T cell receptor beta chains from one sample, sequenced in a study of T cell responses to AZD1222 COVID-19 vaccine. Libraries were prepared by immunoSEQ multiplex PCR; TCRdb keeps only in-frame clonotypes and omits some of them. The table shows over 130,000 clones, with 91% occurring only once. The sequences come from peripheral blood, collected 28 days after the second dose of the MenACWY control vaccine. Receptors originate from an adult who received the MenACWY meningococcal vaccine as a control. Both conserved end residues are part of each CDR3. D genes are given only for firm matches. Expanded clones are given a class, and other clones once, few, many or no size at all.

TRBJ1-1	TRBD1	NA	TRBV7-9	CASSQTGGLSTEAFF	TGTGCCAGCAGCCAAACAGGGGGGTTGAGCACTGAAGCTTTCTTT
TRBJ2-1	TRBD2	NA	TRBV7-3	CASSLSRRGEEFF	TGTGCCAGCAGCCTCAGTCGGCGGGGGGAGGAGTTCTTC
TRBJ2-2	NA	once	TRBV28	CASSLHSQGLFTGELFF	TGTGCCAGCAGTTTACATTCCCAGGGGCTTTTCACCGGGGAGCTGTTTTTT
TRBJ1-5	NA	NA	TRBV20-1	CSASSDGRLSNQPQHF	TGCAGTGCTAGTTCCGACGGTCGCCTTAGCAATCAGCCCCAGCATTTT
TRBJ2-2	TRBD1	NA	TRBV7-3	CASKAGGRATGELFF	TGTGCCAGCAAGGCAGGGGGCCGTGCCACCGGGGAGCTGTTTTTT
TRBJ2-3	NA	once	TRBV6-5	CASSYDSSSTDTQYF	TGTGCCAGCAGTTATGACAGCTCTAGCACAGATACGCAGTATTTT
TRBJ2-5	TRBD2	NA	TRBV7-3	CASSQFGEGLSETQYF	TGTGCCAGCAGTCAATTTGGGGAGGGGTTGAGCGAGACCCAGTACTTC
TRBJ1-2	TRBD1	NA	TRBV19	CASRAGQGASYGYTF	TGTGCCAGTAGGGCCGGACAGGGGGCGTCCTATGGCTACACCTTC
TRBJ1-1	NA	NA	TRBV18	CASSPRTGNTEAFF	TGTGCCAGCTCACCCCGGACGGGGAACACTGAAGCTTTCTTT
TRBJ2-3	TRBD2	NA	TRBV27	CARKWPSGRAPDTQYF	TGTGCCAGGAAATGGCCTAGCGGGAGGGCCCCAGATACGCAGTATTTT
TRBJ2-3	NA	NA	TRBV24-1	CATTRGSTDTQYF	TGTGCCACCACTCGTGGATCCACAGATACGCAGTATTTT
TRBJ2-7	NA	NA	TRBV14	CASSQGYEQYF	TGTGCCAGCAGCCAAGGTTACGAGCAGTACTTC
TRBJ2-3	NA	NA	TRBV7-8	CASTEAGGTDTQYF	TGTGCCAGCACCGAAGCTGGGGGCACAGATACGCAGTATTTT
TRBJ2-7	NA	NA	TRBV6-5	CASSLGRAIPHEQYF	TGTGCCAGCAGCCTCGGCAGGGCTATTCCCCACGAGCAGTACTTC
TRBJ2-5	NA	NA	TRBV19	CASGHLQETQYF	TGTGCCAGTGGACACTTACAAGAGACCCAGTACTTC
TRBJ2-3	TRBD2	NA	TRBV28	CASSFAGVHSTDTQYF	TGTGCCAGCAGTTTTGCGGGGGTTCATAGCACAGATACGCAGTATTTT
TRBJ1-6	NA	NA	TRBV9	CASSLRGWDSPLHF	TGTGCCAGCAGTCTAAGGGGCTGGGATTCACCCCTCCACTTT
TRBJ2-1	NA	NA	TRBV24-1	CATSDPETGRDEQFF	TGTGCCACCAGTGATCCGGAGACAGGGAGGGATGAGCAGTTCTTC
TRBJ2-3	NA	NA	TRBV10-3	CAISVDGSGTDTQYF	TGTGCCATCAGTGTGGACGGGTCAGGCACAGATACGCAGTATTTT
TRBJ1-4	NA	NA	TRBV19	CASSSAEATNEKLFF	TGTGCCAGTAGTAGTGCAGAAGCAACTAATGAAAAACTGTTTTTT
TRBJ2-3	TRBD2	NA	TRBV9	CASSIGLAGVADTQYF	TGTGCCAGCAGCATAGGACTAGCGGGAGTTGCAGATACGCAGTATTTT
TRBJ2-3	NA	NA	TRBV3-1/TRBV3-2	CASSQALSSRSDTQYF	TGTGCCAGCAGCCAAGCTTTAAGTTCCAGGTCCGATACGCAGTATTTT
TRBJ2-1	NA	NA	TRBV3-1/TRBV3-2	CASSPPGRGEQFF	TGTGCCAGCAGCCCGCCCGGGAGAGGCGAGCAGTTCTTC
TRBJ2-6	NA	NA	TRBV19	CASSTASGANVLTF	TGTGCCAGTAGTACTGCCTCTGGGGCCAACGTCCTGACTTTC
TRBJ2-3	NA	NA	TRBV29-1	CRGVGCADTQYF	TGCAGGGGGGTGGGTTGCGCAGATACGCAGTATTTT
TRBJ2-6	TRBD2	NA	TRBV7-9	CASSPGTTGSGANVLTF	TGTGCCAGCAGCCCCGGGACTACCGGCTCTGGGGCCAACGTCCTGACTTTC
TRBJ2-2	TRBD2	once	TRBV7-6	CASSLGGGGNTGELFF	TGTGCCAGCAGCTTAGGCGGGGGAGGGAACACCGGGGAGCTGTTTTTT